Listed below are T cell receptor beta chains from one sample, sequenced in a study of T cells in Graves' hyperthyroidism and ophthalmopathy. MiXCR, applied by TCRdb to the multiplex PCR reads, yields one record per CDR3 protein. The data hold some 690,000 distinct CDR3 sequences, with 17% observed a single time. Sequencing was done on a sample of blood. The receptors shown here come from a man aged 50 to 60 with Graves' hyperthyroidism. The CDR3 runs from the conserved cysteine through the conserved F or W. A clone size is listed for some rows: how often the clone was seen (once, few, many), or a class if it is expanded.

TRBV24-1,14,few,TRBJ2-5,CATSITGSGETQYF
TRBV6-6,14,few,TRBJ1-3,CASSYSRQGNTIYF
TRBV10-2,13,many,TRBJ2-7,CASSELLLYEQYF
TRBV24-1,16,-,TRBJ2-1,CATSDGDRVLEDEQFF
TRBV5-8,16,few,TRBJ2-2,CASSLTGTGNTGELFF
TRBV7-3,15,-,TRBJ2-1,CASSPRSGAGNEQFF
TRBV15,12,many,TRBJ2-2,CATSTETGELFF
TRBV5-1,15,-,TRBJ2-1,CASSLYYSSYNEQFF
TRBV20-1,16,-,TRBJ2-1,CSASYDTDSWYNEQFF
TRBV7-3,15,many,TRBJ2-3,CASSLREGRGDTQYF
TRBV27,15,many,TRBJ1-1,CASSLLTGHRAEAFF
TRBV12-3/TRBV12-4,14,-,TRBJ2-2,CASSSTGGTGELFF
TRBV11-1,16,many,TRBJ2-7,CASSLRYGLAGSEQYF
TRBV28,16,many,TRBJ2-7,CASSSTPAGEKDEQYF
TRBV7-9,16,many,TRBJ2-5,CASSPRGQESQETQYF
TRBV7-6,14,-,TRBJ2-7,CASSLAGQPYGQYF
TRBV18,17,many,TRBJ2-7,CASSYWTSGSVSYEQYF
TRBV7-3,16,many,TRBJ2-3,CASSLYGSHNTDTQYF
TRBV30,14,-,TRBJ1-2,CAWSYGGLLEGYTF
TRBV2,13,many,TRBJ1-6,CASSEGPRSPLHF
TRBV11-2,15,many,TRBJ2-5,CASCAGTGIQETQYF
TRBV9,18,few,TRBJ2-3,CASSVFVSVTSGTDTQYF
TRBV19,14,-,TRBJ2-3,CASNWDRSTDTQYF
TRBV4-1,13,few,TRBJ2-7,CASSQHRTHEQYF
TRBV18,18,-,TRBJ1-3,CASSPPTAGSLTGNTIYF
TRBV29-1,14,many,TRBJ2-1,CSVGRDYSYNEQFF
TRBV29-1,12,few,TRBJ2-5,CSVAKGQETQYF
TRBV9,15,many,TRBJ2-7,CASSVGVLGGYEQYF
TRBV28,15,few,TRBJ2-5,CASSSPGTNRETQYF
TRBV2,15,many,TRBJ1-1,CASSEAGFMNTEAFF
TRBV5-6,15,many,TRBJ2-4,CASSHRGRAKNIQYF
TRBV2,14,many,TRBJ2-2,CATARASNTGELFF
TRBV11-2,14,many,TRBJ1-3,CASRVHGPGNTIYF
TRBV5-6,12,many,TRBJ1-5,CASSVNNQPQHF
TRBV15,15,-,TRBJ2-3,CATSRDGRASDTQYF
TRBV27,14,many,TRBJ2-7,CASSPGTTPYEQYF
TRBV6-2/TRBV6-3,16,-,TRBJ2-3,CASSYGSGRFTDTQYF
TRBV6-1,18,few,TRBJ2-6,CASSKVETADSGANVLTF